The entry that follows covers one T cell receptor (beta chain) sequence. No antigen is known for it. This sample stems from a study of shared clonotypes between healthy human individuals. Overall study results and limits: Naive subsets tended to show greater estimated richness than memory subsets.

All donors were Caucasian adults living in Nashville, Tennessee. The V segment lost 7 bases and the J segment 6 bases; nucleotides outside the gene matches: 7. In germline, CDR1 is LNHDA, CDR2 SQIVND (reference sequence). CDR3 size: 15 residues. Genomic DNA (from each subset) was split evenly across several immunoSEQ plates. Generated by immunoSEQ multiplex PCR, the TCRdb table keeps only in-frame clones and is missing some. This table holds some 1,400,000 clones, 96% found once. The genes are TRBV19 and TRBJ2-2, with TRBD2 identical over 11 bases. Sequenced material: naive CD4+ T cells sorted from blood. Regarding subset: CD45RA+ positively selected. The sequence was collected from a man aged 25-45 years in good health. This CDR3 reads CASKELAGVAGELFF. In DNA, the CDR3 is TGTGCCAGTAAGGAACTAGCGGGAGTCGCCGGGGAGCTGTTTTTT.